This TCR beta chain was found in a study of cytomegalovirus exposure and HLA in healthy donors. Study-level information: Assignment to the Caucasian-associated ancestry cluster applied to 81% of the approximately 400 genotyped donors. Study findings and constraints: Most of the TCR beta V segments (in an earlier analysis) were productive either about 90% or about 30% of the time. What TCR beta sequences reportedly achieved was accurate prediction of HLA-A and HLA-B alleles in most subjects. Later on, a genetic analysis was performed. It linked a missense variant in DCLRE1C with V- and J-gene trimming of TCR beta.

This CDR3 spans 14 amino acids. CDR1 and CDR2 (germline): MNHEY, SMNVEV (reference sequence). Trimming stripped 6 bases from V and 4 bases from J, with 16 bases between. Regarding this clone: Antigen specificity is unknown.

Use of 60 Vbeta and 13 Jbeta primers characterized the PCR. Method: immunoSEQ multiplex PCR; TCRdb's copy keeps in-frame clones and lacks some. The data show approximately 120,000 clones, around four fifths seen once. The receptor's source is a young man in good health and CMV-seropositive. This rearrangement joins TRBV27 to TRBJ2-7; D remains unclear. The sample consisted of PBMCs. For the CDR3, the DNA is TGTGCCAGCAGCCCGCTATCACCCAATTACGAGCAGTACTTC. This sequence encodes CASSPLSPNYEQYF.